The 9 T cell receptor beta chains in this list originate from one sample, sequenced in a study of T cell responses to AZD1222 COVID-19 vaccine. Profiling relied on immunoSEQ multiplex PCR, and the TCRdb table lists in-frame clones only, not all of them. In the table there are 150,000 or so clones, 90% to 95% of which are singletons. The sequences come from peripheral blood, collected on day 0 of AZD1222 vaccination. Source of these receptors: an adult in good health.

On this clone itself: The final CDR3 position lacks the conserved phenylalanine or tryptophan, pointing to a likely read error. The limits of the CDR3 on the DNA are not certain, so only TCRdb's listed CDR3 is given. The chain employs TRBV3-1 (or the pseudogene TRBV3-2) and TRBJ1-2; the table's D call of TRBD1 was not tested on the DNA. Germline CDR1 and CDR2: LGHDT and YNNKEL (reference sequence). The CDR3 spans 12 residues, counting both ends. CDR3: CASSQRRTDGMD.

The rearrangement links TRBV11-3 to TRBJ2-3; no firm D call. CDR3 length: 15 residues. Trimming took 5 bases from V and 1 from J, leaving 13 bases between them. The germline gives CDR1 SGHNT, CDR2 YENEEA. CDR3 amino acids: CASSVSGFGTDTQYF. The CDR3, as DNA: TGTGCCAGCAGCGTTAGTGGGTTCGGCACAGATACGCAGTATTTT. Variable domain in full (rest from reference TRBV11-3 and TRBJ2-3): EAGVVQSPRYKIIEKKQPVAFWCNPISGHNTLYWYLQNLGQGPELLIRYENEEAVDDSQLPKDRFSAERLKGVDSTLKIQPAELGDSAVYLCASSVSGFGTDTQYFGPGTRLTVL.

This clone was picked up a small number of times. This chain links TRBV18 with TRBJ1-4, with D maybe TRBD1 (5 bases). Trimming left V 3 bases short and J 6 bases short, with 14 bases between. Germline lookup yields CDR1 KGHSH and CDR2 LQKENI. The CDR3 totals 15 residues. CDR3 nucleotide sequence: TGTGCCAGCTCACCGTCCCCAATGGGGGATGAAAAACTGTTTTTT. Translation gives CASSPSPMGDEKLFF.

This clone has only one observation. This sequence joins TRBV6-5 and TRBJ2-3; 7 nucleotides agree with TRBD1. The CDR3 has 15 amino acids. The ends lost 2 bases at V and 3 bases at J; junction bases unmatched: 5. Germline V CDR1 and CDR2: MNHEY, SVGAGI. The CDR3: CASSYGDSLTDTQYF. The CDR3 DNA sequence: TGTGCCAGCAGTTACGGGGACAGCCTAACAGATACGCAGTATTTT.

The J gene is TRBJ2-7, the V gene TRBV5-4; D gene unclear. This CDR3 has 12 amino acids. The germline V gene encodes CDR1 SGHNT and CDR2 YYREEE (reference sequence). Between the trimmed V and J ends, which lost 0 bases and 6 bases, there was a span of 7 bases. CDR3 amino acids: CASSLASSEQYF. CDR3 DNA: TGTGCCAGCAGCTTGGCCAGCAGCGAGCAGTACTTC.

The V call is TRBV7-8, the J call TRBJ1-3; a possible D gene is TRBD1 (5 bases). The V gene's germline CDR1 is SGHVS and CDR2 FQNEAQ. Trimming pared 3 bases from V and 1 base from J, leaving 13 bases between. CDR3 length equals 16 residues. CDR3 amino acids: CASSFGTGRSGNTIYF. The CDR3 DNA reads as TGTGCCAGCAGCTTCGGGACGGGCCGGTCTGGAAACACCATATATTTT.

This chain connects TRBV7-8 to TRBJ2-5, with D possibly being TRBD1 (5 bases). The ends were cut back, 5 bases at V and 0 bases at J, with 13 bases in the middle. This CDR3 spans 15 amino acids. Germline V gene data show CDR1 as SGHVS and CDR2 as FQNEAQ. The CDR3 DNA reads as TGTGCCAGCAGCCAAGAAACAGGTTACCAAGAGACCCAGTACTTC. Encoded protein: CASSQETGYQETQYF.

This clone was recorded only once. The chain is built from TRBV12-3 or TRBV12-4 and TRBJ1-6; D uncertain. The CDR3 consists of 13 residues. V was pared by 3 bases and J by 9 bases, with 9 bases between. CDR3 sequence: CASSFLMGSPLHF. Here the CDR3 DNA reads TGTGCCAGCAGTTTTTTGATGGGTTCACCCCTCCACTTT.

The chain links TRBV27 to TRBJ1-2, with D perhaps TRBD1 (5 bases). V was cut by 5 bases and J by 3 bases, with 19 bases left in between. This CDR3 is 16 amino acids long. In germline, CDR1 is MNHEY, CDR2 SMNVEV (reference sequence). CDR3 protein: CASSPRQFREDYGYTF. In DNA, the CDR3 is TGTGCCAGCAGTCCCAGACAGTTCAGGGAGGACTATGGCTACACCTTC.